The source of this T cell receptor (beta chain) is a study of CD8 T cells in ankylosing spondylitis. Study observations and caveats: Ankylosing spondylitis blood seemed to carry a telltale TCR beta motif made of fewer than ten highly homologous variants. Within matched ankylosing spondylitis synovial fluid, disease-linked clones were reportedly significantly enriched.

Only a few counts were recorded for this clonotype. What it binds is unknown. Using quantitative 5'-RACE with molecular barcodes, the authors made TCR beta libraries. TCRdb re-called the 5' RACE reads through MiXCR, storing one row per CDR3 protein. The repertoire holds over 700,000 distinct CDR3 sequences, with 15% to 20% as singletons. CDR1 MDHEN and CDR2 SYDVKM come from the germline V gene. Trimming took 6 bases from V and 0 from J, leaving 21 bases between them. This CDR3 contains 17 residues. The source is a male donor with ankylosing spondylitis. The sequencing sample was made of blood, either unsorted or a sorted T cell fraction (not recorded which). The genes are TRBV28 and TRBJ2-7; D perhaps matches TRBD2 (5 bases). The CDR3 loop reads CASSISVGPGGSYEQYF. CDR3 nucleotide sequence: TGTGCCAGCAGCATCAGTGTCGGGCCCGGAGGCTCCTACGAGCAGTACTTC.